The present T cell receptor beta chain was sequenced within a study of CXCR3-negative and CXCR3-positive naive CD8 T cells. About the study: The libraries together contributed approximately 150 million TRB reads, each supplying about 1.5 +/- 0.3 million. Study-level findings and limits: Post-cryopreservation CXCR3 expression was partly diminished, and the bulk of assays employed fresh PBMCs.

This CDR3 region has 14 residues. In regard to this clonotype: Its antigen is unknown.

Preparation of TRB cDNA libraries relied on 5' RACE carrying UMI labels. TCRdb re-called the 5' RACE reads, yielding one record per CDR3 amino acid sequence without DNA. With about 28,000 distinct CDR3 sequences in the sample, the ten largest clones hold around 9.6%. Sequenced sample: memory CD8+ T cells from blood. The chain joins TRBV23-1 to TRBJ2-3; TCRdb proposes TRBD1, but this gene call is untestable without DNA. TRBV23-1 is annotated as an ORF whose role is uncertain. The sequence derives from a human donor in good health. Some clones in this sample may be carry-over from other donors' samples. The CDR3 region is CASSHVQGADTQYF.